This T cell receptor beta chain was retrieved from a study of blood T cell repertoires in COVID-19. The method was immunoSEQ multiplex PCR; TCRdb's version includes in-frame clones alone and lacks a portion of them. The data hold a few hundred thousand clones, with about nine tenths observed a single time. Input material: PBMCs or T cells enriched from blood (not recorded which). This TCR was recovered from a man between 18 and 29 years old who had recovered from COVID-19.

CDR3 nucleotides: TGTGCCATCGGGACTAGCGCCGACAATGAGCAGTTCTTC. It yields the protein CAIGTSADNEQFF. This chain links TRBV10-3 with TRBJ2-1; 10 bases match TRBD2. CDR3 size: 13 residues. V lost 8 bases, J lost 5 bases, and 3 bases stayed unmatched. Germline V gene lookup returns CDR1 ENHRY and CDR2 SYGVKD.